Each of the 27 T cell receptor beta chains below was sequenced from the same sample in a study of radiation and T cells in renal cell carcinoma. The assay was immunoSEQ multiplex PCR, and TCRdb's table has in-frame clones only and misses some. The data show about 9,300 clones, roughly 60% seen once. The sample's treatment: 15 Gy SBRT to primary tumor, nephrectomy 4 weeks later. The sequencing here drew on tumor tissue, taken from a patient whose treatment included radiotherapy and nephrectomy. These TCRs come from a woman aged 50 to 65 with renal cell carcinoma.

The V call is TRBV19, the J call TRBJ2-3; 7 bases are shared with TRBD2. Germline loops: CDR1 LNHDA, CDR2 SQIVND (reference sequence). The V segment lost 4 bases and the J segment 3 bases; nucleotides outside the gene matches: 7. The CDR3 extends over 15 amino acids. CDR3 coding DNA: TGTGCCAGTAGTAGGGCGGGGGAGCCTACAGATACGCAGTATTTT. Translating gives CASSRAGEPTDTQYF.

The J gene is TRBJ2-1, the V gene TRBV7-2, with TRBD2 as a possible D gene (6 bases). The CDR3 is made up of 16 amino acids. V was pared by 1 base and J by 7 bases, with 17 bases between. The germline gives CDR1 SGHTA, CDR2 FQGNSA. The CDR3 is CASSLVSAGGGNEQFF. The CDR3 DNA follows: TGTGCCAGCAGCTTAGTGTCGGCGGGCGGAGGGAATGAGCAGTTCTTC.

This clone came up a few times. This chain links TRBV27 with TRBJ1-3; TRBD1 might be the D (6 bases). With 3 bases removed from V and 3 bases from J, the gap between germline ends came to 12 bases. Germline CDR1 reads MNHEY; CDR2 reads SMNVEV (reference sequence). CDR3 size: 15 residues. The CDR3 loop is CASSFSGAIGNTIYF. The CDR3 DNA follows: TGTGCCAGCAGTTTCTCAGGGGCGATTGGAAACACCATATATTTT.

The J gene is TRBJ1-3, the V gene TRBV7-6; possibly TRBD1 for D (6 bases). V lost 1 base and J lost 1, with 11 bases in between. The CDR3 runs to 16 residues. From germline, CDR1 is SGHVS and CDR2 FNYEAQ. This CDR3 is CASSLVTGESGNTIYF. DNA of the CDR3: TGTGCCAGCAGCTTAGTGACAGGAGAATCTGGAAACACCATATATTTT.

V usage is TRBV9 and J usage is TRBJ1-2; perhaps TRBD1 as D (5 bases). V was trimmed by 1 base and J by 4 bases, leaving 11 bases between them. Germline V lookup: CDR1 SGDLS, CDR2 YYNGEE. CDR3 length: 14 amino acids. The CDR3 sequence is CASSVNRGGYGYTF. The CDR3 bases are TGTGCCAGCAGCGTAAATCGTGGGGGCTATGGCTACACCTTC. The full variable domain, in which reference TRBV9 and TRBJ1-2 provide the parts outside the CDR3, is DSGVTQTPKHLITATGQRVTLRCSPRSGDLSVYWYQQSLDQGLQFLIQYYNGEERAKGNILERFSAQQFPDLHSELNLSSLELGDSALYFCASSVNRGGYGYTFGSGTRLTVV.

In its sample, this clone was seen a few times. This chain links TRBV4-1 with TRBJ1-5, with 8 bases lining up with TRBD1. Germline V gene lookup returns CDR1 MGHRA and CDR2 YSYEKL. This CDR3 comprises 13 residues. V trimming: 5 bases; J trimming: 5 bases; junction bases outside the gene matches: 2. This CDR3 reads CASSLQGDQPQHF. Here the CDR3 DNA reads TGCGCCAGCAGCTTACAGGGGGATCAGCCCCAGCATTTT.

The rearrangement joins TRBV5-4 to TRBJ2-7; 10 bases map to TRBD1. The ends lost 5 bases at V and 3 bases at J; junction bases unmatched: 5. The germline CDR1 and CDR2 sequences are SGHNT and YYREEE (reference sequence). The CDR3 runs 14 residues. The CDR3 sequence is CASRGDRGYYEQYF. Written as DNA, the CDR3 is TGTGCCAGCAGGGGGGACAGGGGATACTACGAGCAGTACTTC.

The chain couples TRBV6-6 to TRBJ1-1; 9 nucleotides agree with TRBD1. The CDR3 has 13 amino acids. V lost 8 bases, J lost 5 bases, and 6 bases stayed unmatched. Germline-derived CDR1 and CDR2 are MNHNY and SVGAGI (reference sequence). CDR3 protein: CASGQGLGTEAFF. The CDR3, as DNA: TGTGCCAGCGGACAGGGGTTGGGGACTGAAGCTTTCTTT.

The chain carries TRBV7-9 and TRBJ1-3; no firm D call. The CDR3 runs 15 residues. Germline values: CDR1 SEHNR, CDR2 FQNEAQ (reference sequence). Deletions cut 1 base from V and 0 bases from J, with 7 bases between. This chain's CDR3 is CASSLVADSGNTIYF. DNA of the CDR3: TGTGCCAGCAGCTTAGTGGCTGACTCTGGAAACACCATATATTTT.

The rearrangement uses TRBV7-3 and TRBJ2-5; D perhaps matches TRBD2 (6 bases). V gave up 3 bases and J gave up 5 bases, with 10 bases separating them. The germline gives CDR1 SGHTA, CDR2 FQGTGA. This CDR3 has 13 residues. CDR3 residues: CASSLGRGETQYF. CDR3 bases: TGTGCCAGCAGCTTGGGCCGGGGGGAGACCCAGTACTTC.

V is TRBV5-4 and J is TRBJ1-1; a weak D match, TRBD1 (5 bases). The germline V gene encodes CDR1 SGHNT and CDR2 YYREEE (reference sequence). With 4 bases removed from V and 4 bases from J, the gap between germline ends came to 17 bases. The length of the CDR3 is 15 residues. The CDR3 reads CASSQGRGDGTEAFF. The CDR3 bases are TGTGCCAGCAGCCAAGGAAGGGGTGACGGCACTGAAGCTTTCTTT.

This clone was observed a few times. The rearrangement uses TRBV6-4 and TRBJ2-6; 9 nucleotides match TRBD2. This CDR3 has 17 residues. V lost 7 bases, J lost 0 bases, and 7 bases stayed unmatched. Germline CDR1 reads MRHNA; CDR2 reads SNTAGT. CDR3 in amino acids: CASTPTSGGSGANVLTF. CDR3 sequence (DNA): TGTGCCAGCACTCCGACTAGCGGAGGCTCTGGGGCCAACGTCCTGACTTTC.

V and J are TRBV14 and TRBJ1-1, with D uncertain. CDR1 is SGHDN and CDR2 is FVKESK in the germline V gene. The V end lost 0 bases, the J end lost 8 bases, and 7 bases lay between the germline ends. This CDR3 comprises 12 residues. CDR3 amino acids: CASSQEVGEAFF. Written as DNA, the CDR3 is TGTGCCAGCAGCCAAGAGGTCGGGGAAGCTTTCTTT.

The chain employs TRBV25-1 and TRBJ2-5, with D perhaps given as TRBD1 or TRBD2 (6 bases each). V gave up 1 base and J gave up 5 bases, with 11 bases separating them. Germline V lookup: CDR1 MGHDK, CDR2 SYGVNS. This CDR3 region has 14 residues. In nucleotides, the CDR3 is TGTGCCAGCAGTGAATTTGTAGGGGGGGAGACCCAGTACTTC. Protein product: CASSEFVGGETQYF.

The V gene is TRBV7-2, the J gene TRBJ2-1, with a tentative D call TRBD2 (5 bases). The germline V gene has CDR1 SGHTA and CDR2 FQGNSA. CDR3 length: 15 amino acids. Between the trimmed V and J ends, which lost 7 bases and 4 bases, there was a span of 17 bases. As DNA, the CDR3 is TGTGCCAGCACCGTGGGCCCGGGGAAATACAATGAGCAGTTCTTC. It translates to CASTVGPGKYNEQFF.

The chain carries TRBV29-1 and TRBJ1-2; TRBD1 might be the D (5 bases). Trimming took off 4 bases at V and 2 bases at J, with 14 bases between the two ends. The germline V gene has CDR1 SQVTM and CDR2 ANQGSEA. The CDR3 is 14 residues long. The CDR3 protein is CSVVSGPGNYGYTF. CDR3 nucleotides: TGCAGCGTTGTGTCAGGGCCCGGCAACTATGGCTACACCTTC.

This chain links TRBV10-3 with TRBJ2-4, with a weak D call TRBD2 (5 bases). Deletions cut 0 bases from V and 8 bases from J, with 14 bases between. The CDR3 totals 15 residues. The germline V gene encodes CDR1 ENHRY and CDR2 SYGVKD. The CDR3 region has the DNA TGTGCCATCAGTGAGTCGCGGTCCACCGGGGACATTCAGTACTTC. Encoded protein: CAISESRSTGDIQYF.

The count of this clone is one. The chain employs TRBV27 and TRBJ2-2; D remains ambiguous. V shed 5 bases and J shed 4 bases, with 5 bases lying between them. The germline V gene encodes CDR1 MNHEY and CDR2 SMNVEV (reference sequence). The CDR3 extends over 12 amino acids. The CDR3 here is CASSTSTGELFF. For the CDR3, the DNA is TGTGCCAGCAGTACCTCCACCGGGGAGCTGTTTTTT.

The chain combines TRBV10-2 with TRBJ2-1, with TRBD2 as a possible D gene (5 bases). Deletions cut 0 bases from V and 0 bases from J, with 6 bases between. CDR3 length: 15 amino acids. Looked up from germline, CDR1 is WSHSY and CDR2 is SAAADI. CDR3 sequence (DNA): TGCGCCAGCAGTGAGTCCGGAGGCTCCTACAATGAGCAGTTCTTC. It encodes CASSESGGSYNEQFF.

The genes are TRBV9 and TRBJ1-1; 9 nucleotides align to TRBD1. V lost 3 bases to trimming and J lost 0 bases; unmatched junction nucleotides: 6. This CDR3 spans 16 amino acids. CDR1 SGDLS and CDR2 YYNGEE come from the germline V gene. The CDR3 sequence is CASSAYGTGMNTEAFF. For the CDR3, the DNA is TGTGCCAGCAGCGCCTATGGGACAGGGATGAACACTGAAGCTTTCTTT.

This clone appeared a few times. The J gene is TRBJ1-2, the V gene TRBV7-2; 7 bases map to TRBD1. V was pared by 6 bases and J by 6 bases, with 7 bases of the junction left unmatched. The CDR3 loop spans 13 amino acids. CDR1 SGHTA and CDR2 FQGNSA come from the germline V gene. The CDR3 reads CASSRQGDDGYTF. CDR3 coding DNA: TGTGCCAGCAGTCGACAGGGAGACGATGGCTACACCTTC.

V usage is TRBV6-6 and J usage is TRBJ2-7, with D possibly being TRBD2 (6 bases). Germline assignment: CDR1 MNHNY and CDR2 SVGAGI (reference sequence). The CDR3 runs 13 residues. Trimming removed 7 bases from V and 2 bases from J, with 12 bases in between. The CDR3 DNA sequence: TGTGCCAGCATTAGGGCGGGGACCTACGAGCAGTACTTC. The encoded protein is CASIRAGTYEQYF.

The chain carries TRBV12-2 and TRBJ1-5. TRBV12-2 is given as a pseudogene. This CDR3 spans 11 amino acids. DNA of the CDR3: TGTGCAAGTCGCTTTTCTAGGGCAGGGCATTTT. Translating it yields CASRFSRAGHF.

In this sample, this clone turned up once. This chain links TRBV30 with TRBJ1-6; no definite D call. Germline V gives CDR1 GTSNPN, CDR2 SVGIG (reference sequence). V was pared by 0 bases and J by 7 bases, with 13 bases between. The CDR3 runs to 15 residues. In DNA, the CDR3 is TGTGCCTGGAGTGTACTTCTTGCCACAAATTCACCCCTCCACTTT. Translated: CAWSVLLATNSPLHF. Looking up the rest from reference TRBV30 and TRBJ1-6 gives the full variable domain: SQTIHQWPATLVQPVGSPLSLECTVEGTSNPNLYWYRQAAGRGLQLLFYSVGIGQISSEVPQNLSASRPQDRQFILSSKKLLLSDSGFYLCAWSVLLATNSPLHFGNGTRLTVT.

This clone is judged medium-sized. The chain carries TRBV27 and TRBJ2-7; 7 nucleotides agree with TRBD1. Trimming took 8 bases from V and 4 from J; bases not matched to a gene: 14. Per germline, CDR1 MNHEY and CDR2 SMNVEV (reference sequence). The CDR3 totals 15 residues. CDR3 sequence reads: CASGAAGGRVYEQYF. The CDR3 coding sequence is TGTGCCAGCGGGGCAGCAGGGGGTAGGGTATACGAGCAGTACTTC.

CDR3 nucleotide sequence: TGTGCCAGCAGCTTGGGACGCAATGAAAAACTGTTTTTT. Translated, it gives CASSLGRNEKLFF. The chain joins TRBV7-8 to TRBJ1-4, with D possibly TRBD1 on 5 matching bases. V lost 3 bases, J lost 5 bases, and 7 bases lay in between. The V gene's germline CDR1 is SGHVS and CDR2 FQNEAQ. The CDR3 runs 13 residues.

The chain has TRBV10-1 and TRBJ2-2; D is possibly TRBD1 or TRBD2 (5 bases each). V lost 2 bases to trimming and J lost 6 bases, with 13 bases between them. CDR1 and CDR2 (germline): WNHNN, SYGVQD (reference sequence). The CDR3 is 15 amino acids. In DNA, the CDR3 is TGCGCCAGCAGTGAGCACCAGGTGGGGGCCGGGGAGCTGTTTTTT. Its protein product is CASSEHQVGAGELFF.